The 24 T cell receptor beta chains reported below all come from one sample, sequenced in a study of cytomegalovirus exposure and HLA in healthy donors. Assay used: immunoSEQ multiplex PCR; TCRdb lists only in-frame clones, some missing. The sample records approximately 60,000 clones, 93% being singletons. Sequencing input: PBMCs. These receptors came from a woman aged 18-30 years in good health and CMV-seronegative.

This clone was counted only a few times. This chain joins TRBV7-2 and TRBJ2-5; D perhaps matches TRBD2 (5 bases). V was shortened by 4 bases and J by 5 bases, with 17 bases between the two germline ends. CDR1 SGHTA and CDR2 FQGNSA come from the germline V gene. This CDR3 contains 15 residues. CDR3 sequence (DNA): TGTGCCAGCAGCTCCAGCGGAAAAGTTGGGGAGACCCAGTACTTC. Translated, it gives CASSSSGKVGETQYF.

The V call is TRBV29-1, the J call TRBJ2-3; unclear D gene. Trimming pared 4 bases from V and 3 bases from J, leaving 8 bases between. The CDR3 consists of 12 residues. The germline V gene encodes CDR1 SQVTM and CDR2 ANQGSEA. The DNA for the CDR3 is TGCAGCGTTGGAGAGGCTACAGATACGCAGTATTTT. This gives the protein CSVGEATDTQYF.

The V and J genes are TRBV18 and TRBJ1-4, with 7 positions matching TRBD1. CDR3 length: 15 residues. Germline V gene data show CDR1 as KGHSH and CDR2 as LQKENI. J lost 7 bases, V lost 0 bases, and 5 bases had no gene match. CDR3 sequence reads: CASSPPFDRAEKLFF. The CDR3 DNA reads TGTGCCAGCTCACCACCCTTTGACAGGGCTGAAAAACTGTTTTTT.

V and J are TRBV19 and TRBJ1-1, with 8 bases aligning to TRBD1. V trimming: 2 bases; J trimming: 6 bases; junction bases outside the gene matches: 5. CDR1 and CDR2 from the germline V gene are LNHDA and SQIVND (reference sequence). CDR3 length equals 14 residues. The CDR3 is CASSIRTGGPEAFF. The CDR3 coding sequence is TGTGCCAGTAGTATACGCACAGGGGGTCCTGAAGCTTTCTTT.

The chain joins TRBV12-5 to TRBJ2-5; 7 nucleotides line up with TRBD2. Unmatched junction bases numbered 17, after V lost 2 bases and J lost 5 bases. The CDR3 consists of 18 residues. Germline loops: CDR1 LGHNT, CDR2 FRNRAP. CDR3 sequence: CASGLWEDERGREETQYF. The CDR3 nucleotides read TGTGCTAGTGGTTTGTGGGAGGACGAGCGGGGTCGTGAGGAGACCCAGTACTTC.

The chain recombines TRBV9 with TRBJ2-2; 11 nucleotides line up with TRBD2. Per germline, CDR1 SGDLS and CDR2 YYNGEE. This CDR3 spans 14 amino acids. V was pared by 4 bases and J by 6 bases, with 2 bases of the junction left unmatched. The CDR3: CASSLGLAAGELFF. The CDR3 DNA reads as TGTGCCAGCAGCTTGGGACTAGCGGCCGGGGAGCTGTTTTTT.

The chain has TRBV2 and TRBJ2-7; D not resolved. This CDR3 has 13 residues. Trimming removed 6 bases at V and 2 bases at J, with 11 bases between. Germline V gives CDR1 SNHLY, CDR2 FYNNEI. The CDR3 nucleotides read TGTGCCAGCAGCATTGACACAACCTACGAGCAGTACTTC. Translated, it gives CASSIDTTYEQYF.

The genes are TRBV11-3 and TRBJ2-4, with 11 bases lining up with TRBD1. This CDR3 spans 19 amino acids. Trimming removed 4 bases from V and 1 base from J; junction bases left unmatched: 12. The germline V gene has CDR1 SGHNT and CDR2 YENEEA. CDR3: CASSSGDRGWLAAKNIQYF. DNA of the CDR3: TGTGCCAGCAGCTCAGGGGACAGGGGGTGGCTAGCGGCCAAAAACATTCAGTACTTC.

V and J are TRBV30 and TRBJ2-3; 13 bases map to TRBD2. Germline CDR1 and CDR2: GTSNPN and SVGIG (reference sequence). V shed 8 bases and J 8 bases; nucleotides not matched to a gene: 10. The CDR3 is 14 residues long. The CDR3 protein is CAARTSGSGATQYF. The DNA for the CDR3 is TGTGCCGCACGGACTAGCGGGAGCGGTGCTACGCAGTATTTT.

The chain links TRBV18 to TRBJ1-4; D might be TRBD1 (5 bases). This CDR3 comprises 15 residues. The germline V and J ends were trimmed by 3 bases and 0 bases, with 8 bases remaining between them. Germline CDR1 and CDR2: KGHSH and LQKENI. The CDR3 sequence is CASSPGAATNEKLFF. CDR3 nucleotides: TGTGCCAGCTCACCTGGGGCAGCAACTAATGAAAAACTGTTTTTT.

The J gene is TRBJ2-2, the V gene TRBV7-9, with D maybe TRBD1 (5 bases). The CDR3 spans 15 residues. Germline CDR1 and CDR2: SEHNR and FQNEAQ (reference sequence). Trimming removed 3 bases at V and 6 bases at J, with 14 bases between. The CDR3 DNA is TGTGCCAGCAGCTTGGCCAGGGTCCAGGCCGGGGAGCTGTTTTTT. Its translation: CASSLARVQAGELFF. Drawing the rest from reference TRBV7-9 and TRBJ2-2, the complete variable domain is DTGVSQNPRHKITKRGQNVTFRCDPISEHNRLYWYRQTLGQGPEFLTYFQNEAQLEKSRLLSDRFSAERPKGSFSTLEIQRTEQGDSAMYLCASSLARVQAGELFFGEGSRLTVL.

The V call is TRBV9, the J call TRBJ2-3, with D maybe TRBD1 (6 bases). Germline V gene lookup returns CDR1 SGDLS and CDR2 YYNGEE. The CDR3 extends over 15 amino acids. Trimming took off 4 bases at V and 2 bases at J, with 14 bases between the two ends. CDR3 amino acids: CASSTGQTNTDTQYF. The CDR3 DNA reads as TGTGCCAGCAGCACAGGACAGACCAACACAGATACGCAGTATTTT.

The genes are TRBV1 and TRBJ2-1; TRBD2 is taken as the D call from the table, unchecked against the DNA. TRBV1 is a pseudogene locus. The CDR3 contains 17 residues. The CDR3 sequence is CTSSQVTGGPSYNEQFF. CDR3 nucleotide sequence: TGCACCAGCAGCCAAGTTACGGGGGGGCCTTCCTACAATGAGCAGTTCTTC.

The V and J genes are TRBV13 and TRBJ2-5; 8 positions match TRBD2. V shed 5 bases and J 5 bases; nucleotides not matched to a gene: 16. The CDR3 covers 17 residues. CDR1 and CDR2 (germline): PRHDT, FYEKMQ (reference sequence). The CDR3: CASSPPLVAGYSETQYF. DNA of the CDR3: TGTGCCAGCAGCCCTCCGCTGGTAGCGGGGTACAGCGAGACCCAGTACTTC.

The CDR3 region has the DNA TGTGCCAGCAGCTTAAGGGGTGGACAGGGGAACTATGGCTACACCTTC. Amino acid sequence: CASSLRGGQGNYGYTF. The chain uses TRBV7-9 and TRBJ1-2; 9 bases agree with TRBD1. The CDR3 runs to 16 residues. With 2 bases clipped from V and 2 bases from J, the junction kept 6 bases outside the gene matches. Per germline, CDR1 SEHNR and CDR2 FQNEAQ (reference sequence).

CDR3 nucleotides: TGCGCCAGCAGCTTGCAGGCCAACACTGAAGCTTTCTTT. Translating gives CASSLQANTEAFF. The chain employs TRBV5-1 and TRBJ1-1, with D unresolved. The V gene lost 1 base and the J gene lost 2 bases, with 6 bases spanning the gap. Germline V gives CDR1 SGHRS, CDR2 YFSETQ. The CDR3 is 13 residues long.

The V and J genes are TRBV4-1 and TRBJ2-1, with 9 bases fitting TRBD2. In germline, CDR1 is MGHRA, CDR2 YSYEKL. CDR3 length equals 14 residues. V trimming: 3 bases; J trimming: 4 bases; junction bases outside the gene matches: 1. As DNA, the CDR3 is TGCGCCAGCAGCCAGACTAGCGGTTACAATGAGCAGTTCTTC. Encoded protein: CASSQTSGYNEQFF.

This clone was found once. The CDR3 bases are TGTGCCAGCAGACCAAGCGGGGGTGAAGAGACCCAGTACTTC. Its translation: CASRPSGGEETQYF. V gene TRBV9 combines with J gene TRBJ2-5, with TRBD2 identical over 8 bases. Losses at the gene ends were 5 bases for V and 3 bases for J; bases not matched to a gene: 6. The CDR3 loop spans 14 amino acids. CDR1 and CDR2 (germline): SGDLS, YYNGEE.

This chain uses TRBV5-6 with TRBJ2-7, with 8 bases aligning to TRBD1. The CDR3 is made up of 15 amino acids. After removal of 6 bases from V and 3 bases from J, the junction contained 11 bases not matched to a gene. Germline CDR1 and CDR2: SGHDT and YYEEEE. CDR3 sequence: CASTFRGTGYYEQYV. The CDR3 coding sequence is TGTGCCAGCACCTTTCGGGGGACAGGCTACTACGAGCAGTACGTC.

The chain uses TRBV2 and TRBJ2-3, with unresolved D. CDR3 length equals 14 residues. Per germline, CDR1 SNHLY and CDR2 FYNNEI. Trimming cost V 6 bases and J 5 bases, with 15 bases left between them. CDR3 sequence: CASSPELVRDTQYF. In DNA, the CDR3 is TGTGCCAGCAGCCCGGAGCTTGTTAGAGATACGCAGTATTTT.

The chain has TRBV19 and TRBJ1-3, with D maybe TRBD1 (6 bases). V dropped 3 bases and J dropped 1 base, with 13 bases sitting between them. Germline CDR1 reads LNHDA; CDR2 reads SQIVND (reference sequence). The CDR3 runs 16 residues. As DNA, the CDR3 is TGTGCCAGTAGTATTCTGTTAGGGGGATCTGGAAACACCATATATTTT. Protein sequence: CASSILLGGSGNTIYF.

This clone came up a few times. J is TRBJ2-2 and V is TRBV7-3; weak D call: TRBD1 (6 bases). CDR1 SGHTA and CDR2 FQGTGA come from the germline V gene. CDR3 length: 12 residues. Trimming pared 4 bases from V and 7 bases from J, leaving 7 bases between. Written as DNA, the CDR3 is TGTGCCAGCAGCTCGGACAGCGGGGAGCTGTTTTTT. Translating gives CASSSDSGELFF.

The chain links TRBV29-1 to TRBJ1-1; tentatively, D is TRBD1 (6 bases). CDR3 size: 15 residues. V shed 4 bases and J shed 2 bases, with 17 bases lying between them. The germline V gene has CDR1 SQVTM and CDR2 ANQGSEA. The CDR3 bases are TGCAGCGTTGGGAGACCCGGACAGTTTAACACTGAAGCTTTCTTT. Protein sequence: CSVGRPGQFNTEAFF.

The chain uses TRBV6-1 and TRBJ2-7, with 8 bases identical to TRBD1. J was trimmed by 4 bases and V by 6 bases; bases with no gene match: 8. The CDR3 has 14 residues. From germline, CDR1 is MNHNS and CDR2 SASEGT. Here the CDR3 reads CASRFQTGEYEQYV. In DNA form, the CDR3 reads TGTGCCAGCAGGTTTCAGACAGGGGAGTACGAGCAGTACGTC.